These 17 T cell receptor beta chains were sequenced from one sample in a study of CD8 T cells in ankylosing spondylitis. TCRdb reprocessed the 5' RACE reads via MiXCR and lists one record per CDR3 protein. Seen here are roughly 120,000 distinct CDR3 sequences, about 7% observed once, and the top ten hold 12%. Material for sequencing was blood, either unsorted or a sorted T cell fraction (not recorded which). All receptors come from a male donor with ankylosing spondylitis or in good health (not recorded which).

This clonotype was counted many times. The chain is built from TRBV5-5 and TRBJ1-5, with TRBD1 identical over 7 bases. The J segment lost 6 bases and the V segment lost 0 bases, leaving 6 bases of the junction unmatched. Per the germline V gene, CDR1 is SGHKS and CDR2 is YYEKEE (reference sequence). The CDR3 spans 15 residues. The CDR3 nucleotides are TGTGCCAGCAGCTTGGAGGGGGCGGAGGGTCAGCCCCAGCATTTT. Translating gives CASSLEGAEGQPQHF. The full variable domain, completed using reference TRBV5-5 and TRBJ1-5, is DAGVTQSPTHLIKTRGQQVTLRCSPISGHKSVSWYQQVLGQGPQFIFQYYEKEERGRGNFPDRFSARQFPNYSSELNVNALLLGDSALYLCASSLEGAEGQPQHFGDGTRLSIL.

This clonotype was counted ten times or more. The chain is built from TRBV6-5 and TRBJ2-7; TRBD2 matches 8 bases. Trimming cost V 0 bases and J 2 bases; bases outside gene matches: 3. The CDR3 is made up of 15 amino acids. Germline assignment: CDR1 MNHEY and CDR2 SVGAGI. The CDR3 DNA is TGTGCCAGCAGTTACTCGCCGGGACTAGCCTACGAGCAGTACTTC. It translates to CASSYSPGLAYEQYF.

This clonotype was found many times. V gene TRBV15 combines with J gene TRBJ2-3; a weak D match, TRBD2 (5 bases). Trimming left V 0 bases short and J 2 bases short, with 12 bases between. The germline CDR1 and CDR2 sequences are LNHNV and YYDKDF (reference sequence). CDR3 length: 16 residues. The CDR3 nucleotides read TGTGCCACCAGCAGAGATCATAGAGGGCTCACAGATACGCAGTATTTT. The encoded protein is CATSRDHRGLTDTQYF.

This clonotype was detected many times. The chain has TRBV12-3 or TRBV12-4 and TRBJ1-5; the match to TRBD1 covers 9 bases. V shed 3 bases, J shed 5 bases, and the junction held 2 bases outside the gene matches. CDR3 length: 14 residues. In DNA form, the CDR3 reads TGTGCCAGCAGTTTCGGGACAGGGTATCAGCCCCAGCATTTT. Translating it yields CASSFGTGYQPQHF.

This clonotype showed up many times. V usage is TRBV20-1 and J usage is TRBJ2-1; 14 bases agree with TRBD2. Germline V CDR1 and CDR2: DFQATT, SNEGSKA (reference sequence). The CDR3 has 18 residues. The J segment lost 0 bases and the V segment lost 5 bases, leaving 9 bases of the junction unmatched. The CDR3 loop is CSAPPGTSGGPSYNEQFF. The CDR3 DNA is TGCAGTGCTCCCCCCGGGACTAGCGGGGGCCCCTCCTACAATGAGCAGTTCTTC.

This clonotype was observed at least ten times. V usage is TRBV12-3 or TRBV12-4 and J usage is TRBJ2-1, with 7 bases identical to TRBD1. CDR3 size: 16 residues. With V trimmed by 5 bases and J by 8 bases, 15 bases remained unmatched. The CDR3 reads CASSLTRRQGSDEQFF. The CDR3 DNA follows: TGTGCCAGCAGTCTCACCCGCCGACAGGGATCGGATGAGCAGTTCTTC.

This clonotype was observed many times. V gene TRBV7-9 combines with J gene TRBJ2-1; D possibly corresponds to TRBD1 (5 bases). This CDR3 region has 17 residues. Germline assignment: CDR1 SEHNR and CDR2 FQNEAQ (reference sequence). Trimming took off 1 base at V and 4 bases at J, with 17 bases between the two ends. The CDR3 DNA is TGTGCCAGCAGCTTAGTGTCCGTTGTGGGGCTTTACAATGAGCAGTTCTTC. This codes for CASSLVSVVGLYNEQFF.

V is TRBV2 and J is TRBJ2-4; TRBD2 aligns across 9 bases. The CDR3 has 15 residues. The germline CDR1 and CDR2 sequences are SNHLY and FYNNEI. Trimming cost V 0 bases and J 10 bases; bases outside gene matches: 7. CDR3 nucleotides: TGTGCCAGCAGTGAAGCGTATTTAGCGGGAGCGATTCAGTACTTC. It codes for CASSEAYLAGAIQYF.

CDR3 in amino acids: CASSELQNTGELFF. The CDR3 nucleotides are TGTGCCAGCAGTGAACTACAGAACACCGGGGAGCTGTTTTTT. The rearrangement joins TRBV2 to TRBJ2-2; no clear D. Trimming removed 2 bases from V and 1 base from J, with 5 bases in between. The CDR3 runs 14 residues. Germline CDR1 and CDR2: SNHLY and FYNNEI.

CDR3 in DNA: TGTGCCAGCAACGCAGTCACGGGGAGCTATGGCTACACCTTC. Its translation is CASNAVTGSYGYTF. The chain is built from TRBV12-3 or TRBV12-4 and TRBJ1-2; D not certain. The CDR3 runs 14 residues. The V end was cut by 7 bases, the J end by 4 bases, with 16 bases between.

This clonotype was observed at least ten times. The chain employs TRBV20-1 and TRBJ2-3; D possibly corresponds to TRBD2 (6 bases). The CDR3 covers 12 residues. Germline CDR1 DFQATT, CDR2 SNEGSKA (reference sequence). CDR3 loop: CCIAVRTDTQYF. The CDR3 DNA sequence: TGCTGCATAGCGGTTCGCACAGATACGCAGTATTTT.

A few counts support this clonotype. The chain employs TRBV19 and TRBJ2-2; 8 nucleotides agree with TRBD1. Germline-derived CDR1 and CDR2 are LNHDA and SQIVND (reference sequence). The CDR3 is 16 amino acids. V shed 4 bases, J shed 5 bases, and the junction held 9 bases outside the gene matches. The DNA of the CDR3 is TGTGCCAGTAGTACCACAGGGGGTGTCGTTACCGGGGAGCTGTTTTTT. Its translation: CASSTTGGVVTGELFF.

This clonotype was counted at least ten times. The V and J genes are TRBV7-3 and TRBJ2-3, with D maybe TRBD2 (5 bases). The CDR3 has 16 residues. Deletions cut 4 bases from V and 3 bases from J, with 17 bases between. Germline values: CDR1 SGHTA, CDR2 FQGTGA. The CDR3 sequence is CASSSGNEGLTDTQYF. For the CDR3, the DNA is TGTGCCAGCAGCTCAGGCAACGAGGGCCTTACAGATACGCAGTATTTT. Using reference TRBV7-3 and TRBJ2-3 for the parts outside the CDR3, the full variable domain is GAGVSQTPSNKVTEKGKYVELRCDPISGHTALYWYRQSLGQGPEFLIYFQGTGAADDSGLPNDRFFAVRPEGSVSTLKIQRTERGDSAVYLCASSSGNEGLTDTQYFGPGTRLTVL.

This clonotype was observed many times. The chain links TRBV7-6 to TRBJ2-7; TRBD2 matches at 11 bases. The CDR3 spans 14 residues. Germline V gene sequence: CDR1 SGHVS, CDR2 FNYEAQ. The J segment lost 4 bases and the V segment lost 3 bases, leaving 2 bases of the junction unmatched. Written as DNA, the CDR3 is TGTGCCAGCAGCTTCACTAGCGGGAGTTACGAGCAGTACTTC. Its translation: CASSFTSGSYEQYF.

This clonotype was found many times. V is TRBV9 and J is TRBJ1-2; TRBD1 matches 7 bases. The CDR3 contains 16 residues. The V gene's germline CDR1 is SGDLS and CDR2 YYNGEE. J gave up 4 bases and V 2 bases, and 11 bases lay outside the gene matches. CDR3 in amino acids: CASSVPRDSSFYGYTF. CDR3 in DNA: TGTGCCAGCAGCGTTCCTAGGGACAGCTCCTTCTATGGCTACACCTTC. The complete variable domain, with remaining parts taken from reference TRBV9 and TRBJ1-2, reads DSGVTQTPKHLITATGQRVTLRCSPRSGDLSVYWYQQSLDQGLQFLIQYYNGEERAKGNILERFSAQQFPDLHSELNLSSLELGDSALYFCASSVPRDSSFYGYTFGSGTRLTVV.

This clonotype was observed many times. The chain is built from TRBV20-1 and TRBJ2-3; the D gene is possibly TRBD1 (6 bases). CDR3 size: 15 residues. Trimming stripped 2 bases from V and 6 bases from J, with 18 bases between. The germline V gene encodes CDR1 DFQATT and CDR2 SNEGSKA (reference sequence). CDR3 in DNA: TGCAGTGCTAGAACACCACGGACAGCCGGGGATACGCAGTATTTT. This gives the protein CSARTPRTAGDTQYF.

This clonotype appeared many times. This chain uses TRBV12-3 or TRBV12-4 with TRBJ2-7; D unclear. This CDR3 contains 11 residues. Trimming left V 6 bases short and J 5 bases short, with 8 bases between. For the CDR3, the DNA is TGTGCCAGCAGACTCGTCGACGAGCAGTACTTC. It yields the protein CASRLVDEQYF.